Sequencing of this T cell receptor beta chain was carried out in a study of CD8 T cells in Susac syndrome. Study in general: The Susac syndrome patients that were sequenced included roughly 6 with active disease and under 10 in remission. The Susac syndrome patients were therapy-naive, on corticosteroids, or on intravenous immunoglobulin alone at blood draw.

Whole-study results and caveats: Clonal expansion of CD8+ cells in Susac peaked in TEMRA cells (and in active patients).

This clonotype was counted once. Its target is not known. When the RNA was reverse transcribed, random hexamers were used with an input of about 0.5 to 1 ug. A single record per CDR3 protein comes from TCRdb applying MiXCR to the immunoSEQ multiplex PCR reads. The sample holds 100,000 to 150,000 distinct CDR3 sequences, around 96% seen once. Germline V gene data show CDR1 as SGHDN and CDR2 as FVKESK. Trimming removed 2 bases from V and 2 bases from J, with 15 bases in between. The CDR3 totals 16 residues. J is TRBJ1-2 and V is TRBV14; no definite D call. Sample: CD8+ T cells from PBMCs. This sequence originates from a human donor with Susac syndrome. The CDR3 sequence is CASSQWQPRTNYGYTF. In nucleotides, the CDR3 is TGTGCCAGCAGCCAATGGCAGCCCAGGACCAACTATGGCTACACCTTC.